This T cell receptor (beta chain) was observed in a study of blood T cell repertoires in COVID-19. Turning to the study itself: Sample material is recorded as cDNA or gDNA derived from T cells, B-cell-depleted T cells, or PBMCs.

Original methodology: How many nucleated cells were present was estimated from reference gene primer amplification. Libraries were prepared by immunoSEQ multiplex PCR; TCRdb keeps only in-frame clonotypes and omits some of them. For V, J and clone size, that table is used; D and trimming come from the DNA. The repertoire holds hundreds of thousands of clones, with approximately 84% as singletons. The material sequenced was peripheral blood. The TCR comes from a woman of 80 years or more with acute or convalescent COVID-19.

The CDR3, as DNA: TGTGCCAGCAGCTTAGTTTCGGAGGCTGAAGCTTTCTTT. It codes for CASSLVSEAEAFF. This chain connects TRBV7-8 to TRBJ1-1; unclear D gene. V lost 1 base, J lost 6 bases, and 9 bases lay in between. This CDR3 comprises 13 residues. Germline CDR1 SGHVS, CDR2 FQNEAQ.